This TCR beta chain was identified during a study of cytomegalovirus exposure and HLA in healthy donors. PCR was performed using 60 Vbeta and 13 Jbeta primers. Clones were read by immunoSEQ multiplex PCR, and TCRdb kept only the in-frame ones, dropping some. The repertoire consists of roughly 150,000 clones, with about 78% occurring once and the leading ten covering under 1.5%. CDR1 and CDR2 (germline): MNHEY, SMNVEV (reference sequence). The ends were cut back, 3 bases at V and 3 bases at J, with 11 bases in the middle. The CDR3 runs to 15 residues. The sample comprised PBMCs. The clonotype was recovered from a male donor in good health and CMV-seronegative. V gene TRBV27 combines with J gene TRBJ1-4, with D uncertain. The CDR3 nucleotides are TGTGCCAGCAGTTTTTCCTCCGGAGCTAATGAAAAACTGTTTTTT. Amino acids: CASSFSSGANEKLFF. Complete variable domain (other parts from reference TRBV27 and TRBJ1-4): EAQVTQNPRYLITVTGKKLTVTCSQNMNHEYMSWYRQDPGLGLRQIYYSMNVEVTDKGDVPEGYKVSRKEKRNFPLILESPSPNQTSLYFCASSFSSGANEKLFFGSGTQLSVL.